The table lists the clone carrying this T cell receptor beta chain with many counts. The antigen remains undetermined. PBMCs were sourced from around 10 ml fresh peripheral blood. Amplification yielded TCR beta CDR3 regions, with RNA transcripts as the source. First-round RT-PCR with HTBI primers amplified the TCR CDR3 region. TCRdb re-called the multiplex PCR reads through MiXCR, storing one row per CDR3 protein. The table has roughly 800,000 distinct CDR3 sequences, over 35% seen once. The CDR3 spans 12 residues. Germline assignment: CDR1 SNHLY and CDR2 FYNNEI. The V end was cut by 8 bases, the J end by 1 base, with 8 bases between. The sample comes from a study of T cells in Graves' hyperthyroidism and ophthalmopathy. Study observations and caveats: Blood also contained most expanded thyroid clonotypes above 0.001.

The sequenced material came from blood. The clonotype comes from a man aged 18-30 years with Graves' hyperthyroidism. The chain recombines TRBV2 with TRBJ2-5; TRBD1 or TRBD2 may be the D gene (5 bases each). CDR3 sequence (DNA): TGTGCCAGCCGGGACGGCCAAGAGACCCAGTACTTC. Translation gives CASRDGQETQYF. Full variable domain (remainder filled in from reference TRBV2 and TRBJ2-5): EPEVTQTPSHQVTQMGQEVILRCVPISNHLYFYWYRQILGQKVEFLVSFYNNEISEKSEIFDDQFSVERPDGSNFTLKIRSTKLEDSAMYFCASRDGQETQYFGPGTRLLVL.